This T cell receptor beta chain was sequenced during a study of control samples from healthy donors and cancer patients. Germline V lookup: CDR1 SQVTM, CDR2 ANQGSEA. V gave up 3 bases and J gave up 1 base, with 7 bases separating them. The CDR3 sequence is 13 residues long. Sequencing used immunoSEQ multiplex PCR; TCRdb keeps in-frame clones, though not all of them. The table records approximately 180,000 clones, around 94% of them present only once. Sequencing used blood. This sequence was found in a young woman in good health. The gene calls are TRBV29-1 and TRBJ2-1; D is perhaps TRBD1 (5 bases). CDR3 coding DNA: TGCAGCGTTGACAGGGTGTCCTACAATGAGCAGTTCTTC. The encoded protein is CSVDRVSYNEQFF.